This T cell receptor (beta chain) was found in a study of cytomegalovirus exposure and HLA in healthy donors. To note about this clone: The antigen is not known.

13 Jbeta primers and 60 Vbeta primers were used for the PCR. Profiling relied on immunoSEQ multiplex PCR, and the TCRdb table lists in-frame clones only, not all of them. The sample lists some 140,000 clones, about 82% occurring once. General study points: The investigators catalogued 164 TCR beta chains as cytomegalovirus-associated. On later analysis, the bulk of CMV-associated TCR beta chains appeared to be HLA-restricted. When a later analysis was performed, an Asian-associated ancestry cluster reportedly had fewer N-insertions than the roughly 700-donor mean.

This CDR3 region has 15 residues. Losses at the gene ends were 6 bases for V and 4 bases for J; bases not matched to a gene: 3. Looked up from germline, CDR1 is MNHNS and CDR2 is SASEGT. The sequence came from a man aged 25-45 years in good health. This chain joins TRBV6-1 and TRBJ2-1; 13 bases line up with TRBD2. The sample consisted of PBMCs. This CDR3 reads CASRSLAGGYNEQFF. The CDR3 DNA reads TGTGCCAGCAGGTCACTAGCGGGAGGGTACAATGAGCAGTTCTTC.